This TCR beta chain originates from a study of T cells in localized non-small cell lung cancer. Trimming took 4 bases from V and 4 from J, leaving 17 bases between them. CDR3 length: 15 residues. From germline, CDR1 is SGHDT and CDR2 YYEEEE. Produced via immunoSEQ multiplex PCR; TCRdb's table is partial and in-frame only. This table holds roughly 89,000 clones, around 90% found once. Sequenced material: PBMCs, taken before any cancer treatment. This chain joins TRBV5-6 and TRBJ1-2, with no clear D. The receptor was derived from a woman aged 35 to 75 with stage II squamous cell lung carcinoma. The chain's CDR3 is CASSPMTVEFYGYTF. The CDR3, as DNA: TGTGCCAGCAGCCCTATGACGGTGGAATTCTATGGCTACACCTTC.